The 12 T cell receptor beta chains in this list originate from one sample, sequenced in a study of blood T cell repertoires in COVID-19. TCRdb's table, derived via immunoSEQ multiplex PCR, lists solely in-frame clones and lacks some. The data show roughly 71,000 clones, 88% seen once. The sample taken for sequencing was peripheral blood. These receptors all come from a man aged 45 to 65 with acute or convalescent COVID-19.

V is TRBV7-9 and J is TRBJ1-1; no reliable D call. The CDR3 contains 12 residues. V was cut by 2 bases and J by 12 bases, with 13 bases left in between. Per germline, CDR1 SEHNR and CDR2 FQNEAQ (reference sequence). CDR3 region: CASSLSVSGTFF. CDR3 coding DNA: TGTGCCAGCAGCTTAAGTGTCAGCGGGACTTTCTTT. The variable domain in full, completed from reference TRBV7-9 and TRBJ1-1, reads DTGVSQNPRHKITKRGQNVTFRCDPISEHNRLYWYRQTLGQGPEFLTYFQNEAQLEKSRLLSDRFSAERPKGSFSTLEIQRTEQGDSAMYLCASSLSVSGTFFGQGTRLTVV.

The chain joins TRBV5-5 to TRBJ2-3; D is perhaps TRBD2 (5 bases). The ends were cut back, 4 bases at V and 6 bases at J, with 12 bases in the middle. Germline V gene lookup returns CDR1 SGHKS and CDR2 YYEKEE (reference sequence). The CDR3 covers 13 residues. The CDR3 nucleotides are TGTGCCAGCAGCCCCCGGGGAAGGGATACGCAGTATTTT. Amino acid sequence: CASSPRGRDTQYF.

The chain uses TRBV10-3 and TRBJ2-5, with 8 bases that match TRBD2. The ends lost 8 bases at V and 5 bases at J; junction bases unmatched: 7. Per germline, CDR1 ENHRY and CDR2 SYGVKD. The CDR3 consists of 13 residues. DNA of the CDR3: TGTGCCATCGGGGTTAGCGGGGATGAGACCCAGTACTTC. It encodes CAIGVSGDETQYF.

The CDR3 region is CASSQAPAGSGYTF. The CDR3 DNA follows: TGCGCCAGCAGCCAAGCCCCGGCGGGGAGCGGCTACACCTTC. The chain couples TRBV4-1 to TRBJ1-2; no definite D call. V was cut by 1 base and J by 8 bases, with 14 bases left in between. Per the germline V gene, CDR1 is MGHRA and CDR2 is YSYEKL. This CDR3 is 14 amino acids long.

The rearrangement joins TRBV6-4 to TRBJ2-2, with 9 bases matching TRBD1. Germline CDR1 MRHNA, CDR2 SNTAGT. J gave up 1 base and V 2 bases, and 2 bases lay outside the gene matches. The CDR3 has 16 residues. The CDR3 DNA follows: TGTGCCAGCAGTGACCAGGGACAGGGGAACACCGGGGAGCTGTTTTTT. Its protein product is CASSDQGQGNTGELFF.

V usage is TRBV6-4 and J usage is TRBJ2-1; 8 nucleotides agree with TRBD2. The V gene end was trimmed by 0 bases and the J gene end by 2 bases; junction bases not matched to a gene: 6. Germline assignment: CDR1 MRHNA and CDR2 SNTAGT. This CDR3 is built from 17 residues. The CDR3 here is CASSDSAGGKAYNEQFF. The CDR3 region has the DNA TGTGCCAGCAGTGACTCGGCGGGGGGAAAGGCCTACAATGAGCAGTTCTTC.

V usage is TRBV10-2 and J usage is TRBJ2-3, with D perhaps matching TRBD1 (5 bases). V was trimmed by 3 bases and J by 0 bases, leaving 10 bases between them. CDR1 and CDR2 (germline): WSHSY, SAAADI. The CDR3 sequence is 15 residues long. The CDR3 reads CASSEKGSSTDTQYF. CDR3 nucleotide sequence: TGCGCCAGCAGTGAAAAGGGGTCTAGCACAGATACGCAGTATTTT.

V is TRBV7-3 and J is TRBJ2-1; TRBD2 matches 7 bases. The length of the CDR3 is 15 residues. CDR1 SGHTA and CDR2 FQGTGA come from the germline V gene. The V gene end was trimmed by 5 bases and the J gene end by 10 bases; junction bases not matched to a gene: 14. The DNA of the CDR3 is TGTGCCAGCAGCAGTACCGGGACTACCTCTCTCGAGCAGTTCTTC. Translating it yields CASSSTGTTSLEQFF.

Points on this clone: The same CDR3 also results from other DNA sequences found in this sample. V usage is TRBV5-1 and J usage is TRBJ2-3; 11 bases are a match to TRBD2. V was clipped by 5 bases and J by 2 bases; unmatched bases: 4. CDR1 and CDR2 from the germline V gene are SGHRS and YFSETQ. The CDR3 sequence is 15 residues long. The CDR3 region is CASSSSGGNTDTQYF. As DNA, the CDR3 is TGCGCCAGCAGTTCTAGCGGGGGGAACACAGATACGCAGTATTTT. Full variable domain (outside the CDR3, taken from reference TRBV5-1 and TRBJ2-3): KAGVTQTPRYLIKTRGQQVTLSCSPISGHRSVSWYQQTPGQGLQFLFEYFSETQRNKGNFPGRFSGRQFSNSRSEMNVSTLELGDSALYLCASSSSGGNTDTQYFGPGTRLTVL.

The chain couples TRBV9 to TRBJ2-5; 10 positions agree with TRBD2. In germline, CDR1 is SGDLS, CDR2 YYNGEE. The CDR3 runs 16 residues. V lost 0 bases, J lost 0 bases, and 2 bases stayed unmatched. CDR3 DNA sequence: TGTGCCAGCAGCGTAGCTCTAGCGGGGGACCAAGAGACCCAGTACTTC. Its translation is CASSVALAGDQETQYF.

The J gene is TRBJ2-6, the V gene TRBV19; 11 nucleotides agree with TRBD1. Germline-derived CDR1 and CDR2 are LNHDA and SQIVND (reference sequence). The CDR3 sequence is 18 residues long. V dropped 3 bases and J dropped 1; count of bases not matched to a gene: 5. CDR3: CASSIRGQGGSGANVLTF. Written as DNA, the CDR3 is TGTGCCAGTAGTATCCGGGGACAGGGGGGGTCTGGGGCCAACGTCCTGACTTTC.

The chain is built from TRBV5-1 and TRBJ2-3; 8 bases map to TRBD1. V was clipped by 2 bases and J by 4 bases; unmatched bases: 6. The germline gives CDR1 SGHRS, CDR2 YFSETQ. This CDR3 has 15 amino acids. The CDR3 protein is CASSFGQGGADTQYF. The CDR3 coding sequence is TGCGCCAGCAGCTTTGGACAGGGTGGGGCAGATACGCAGTATTTT.